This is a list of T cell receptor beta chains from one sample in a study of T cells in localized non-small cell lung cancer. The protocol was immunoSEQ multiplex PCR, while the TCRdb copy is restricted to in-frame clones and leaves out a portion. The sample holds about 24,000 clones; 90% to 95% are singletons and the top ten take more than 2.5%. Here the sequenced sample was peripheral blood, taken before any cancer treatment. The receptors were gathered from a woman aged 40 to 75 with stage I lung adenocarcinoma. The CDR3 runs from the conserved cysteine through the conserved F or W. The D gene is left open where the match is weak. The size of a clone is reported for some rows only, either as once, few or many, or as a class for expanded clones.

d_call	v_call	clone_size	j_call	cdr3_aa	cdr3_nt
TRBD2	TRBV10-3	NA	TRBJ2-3	CAIRILAGGFDTQYF	TGTGCCATCAGAATACTAGCGGGAGGGTTTGATACGCAGTATTTT
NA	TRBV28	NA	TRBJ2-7	CASGLADRYEQYF	TGTGCCAGCGGGTTAGCAGACAGATACGAGCAGTACTTC
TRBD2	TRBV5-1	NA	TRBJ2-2	CASSYGTSGTGELFF	TGCGCCAGCAGCTACGGGACTAGCGGGACCGGGGAGCTGTTTTTT
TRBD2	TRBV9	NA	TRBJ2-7	CASSAGLAGHSYEQYF	TGTGCCAGCAGCGCCGGACTAGCGGGCCACTCCTACGAGCAGTACTTC
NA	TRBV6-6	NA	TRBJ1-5	CASSSQVVQPQHF	TGTGCCAGCAGTTCACAGGTAGTTCAGCCCCAGCATTTT
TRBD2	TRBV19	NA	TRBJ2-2	CASNYIAGHPLRTGELFF	TGTGCCAGTAATTACATAGCGGGCCACCCGCTAAGGACCGGGGAGCTGTTTTTT
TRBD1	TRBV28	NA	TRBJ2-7	CAGGTGSYEQYF	TGTGCCGGCGGGACAGGGTCCTACGAGCAGTACTTC
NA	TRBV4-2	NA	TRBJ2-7	CASSQTVGVGEQYF	TGTGCCAGCAGCCAGACCGTCGGGGTCGGCGAGCAGTACTTC
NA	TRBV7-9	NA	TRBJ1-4	CASSSGTSVDEKLFF	TGTGCCAGCAGCTCCGGGACATCGGTGGATGAAAAACTGTTTTTT
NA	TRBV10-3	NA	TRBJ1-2	CAISEIVGAGSNYGYTF	TGTGCCATCAGTGAGATCGTAGGCGCGGGATCTAACTATGGCTACACCTTC
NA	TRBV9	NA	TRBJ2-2	CASSGTSTGELFF	TGTGCCAGCAGCGGAACTAGCACCGGGGAGCTGTTTTTT
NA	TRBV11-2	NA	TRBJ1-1	CASSLRFGQVNTEAFF	TGTGCCAGCAGCTTACGTTTTGGGCAGGTGAACACTGAAGCTTTCTTT
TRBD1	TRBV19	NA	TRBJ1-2	CASSTTGGRGNYGYTF	TGTGCCAGTAGTACAACAGGGGGGAGAGGGAACTATGGCTACACCTTC
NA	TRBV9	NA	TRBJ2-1	CASSVDGGGTHNEQFF	TGTGCCAGCAGCGTAGACGGAGGGGGGACCCACAATGAGCAGTTCTTC
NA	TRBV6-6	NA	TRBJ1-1	CASRRWADTEAFF	TGTGCCAGCAGACGGTGGGCGGACACTGAAGCTTTCTTT
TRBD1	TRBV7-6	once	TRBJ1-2	CASSSRQGPAYGYTF	TGTGCCAGCAGTTCCAGACAGGGGCCAGCATATGGCTACACCTTC
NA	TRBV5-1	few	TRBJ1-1	CASSLAKTGTFNTEAFF	TGCGCCAGCAGCTTGGCTAAGACCGGGACCTTCAACACTGAAGCTTTCTTT
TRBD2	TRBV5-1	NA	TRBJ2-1	CASSPDASGSYNEQFF	TGCGCCAGCAGCCCAGACGCTAGCGGCTCCTACAATGAGCAGTTCTTC
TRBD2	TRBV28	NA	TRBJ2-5	CASSLRRGGPETQYF	TGTGCCAGCAGTTTAAGGCGGGGGGGGCCGGAGACCCAGTACTTC
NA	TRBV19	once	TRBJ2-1	CASSRWGGEQFF	TGTGCCAGTAGTAGATGGGGGGGCGAGCAGTTCTTC
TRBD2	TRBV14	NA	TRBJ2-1	CASSHELADYNEQFF	TGTGCCAGCAGCCACGAACTAGCGGACTACAATGAGCAGTTCTTC
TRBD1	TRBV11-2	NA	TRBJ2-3	CASSFLGQAGTDTQYF	TGTGCCAGCAGCTTCTTAGGACAGGCTGGCACAGATACGCAGTATTTT
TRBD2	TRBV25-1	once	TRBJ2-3	CASSVPPGEGWTDTQYF	TGTGCCAGCAGTGTGCCCCCCGGGGAGGGATGGACAGATACGCAGTATTTT
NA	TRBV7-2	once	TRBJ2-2	CASSLVWGGELFF	TGTGCCAGCAGCTTAGTGTGGGGGGGGGAGCTGTTTTTT
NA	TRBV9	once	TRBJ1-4	CASSVAMGHTTNEKLFF	TGTGCCAGCAGCGTAGCTATGGGGCATACAACTAATGAAAAACTGTTTTTT
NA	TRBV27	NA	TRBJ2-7	CASSPPGWLYEQYF	TGTGCCAGCAGTCCCCCTGGCTGGCTCTACGAGCAGTACTTC